This is a list of T cell receptor beta chains from one sample in a study of blood T cell repertoires in COVID-19. Clones were read by immunoSEQ multiplex PCR, and TCRdb kept only the in-frame ones, dropping some. This sample has 52,000 or so clones; around 90% occur once, and the top ten carry roughly 3%. Sequencing used peripheral blood. The source of these receptors is a human donor in a cohort sampled during active COVID-19. Each CDR3 is given without its conserved first and last residue. The order of the fields is CDR3 protein, V gene, clone size. A clone size is listed for some rows: how often the clone was seen (once, few, many), or a class if it is expanded.

ASSLRASSGSTDTQY,TRBV11-2,once
ASSQDTGLAYEQY,TRBV4-2,.
ASSLVQATDTQY,TRBV5-1,.
ASSLRPREPDTQY,TRBV28,.
ASSGAGGATDTQY,TRBV28,once
ASSLPRTSGRAFNEQF,TRBV7-9,.
ASSLGTAYEQY,TRBV7-2,.
ASSQESQEIYGYT,TRBV4-2,.
ASEGGPLQETQY,TRBV6-5,.
ASGGDQPQH,TRBV6-6,.
ASSRAGSGNTIY,TRBV7-8,.
ATSWNRYNEQF,TRBV15,.
ASSETRTNQPQH,TRBV2,.
ASSPRQGGNSPLH,TRBV6-5,once
ASSRGDRVGEKLF,TRBV6-6,.
ASSQDRGLAEVDTQY,TRBV3-1/TRBV3-2,.
ASSLRGYGYT,TRBV28,.
ASSSSSGSYNEQF,TRBV10-2,.
ASSRGNTEAF,TRBV5-1,.
ASIAAGGMNTEAF,TRBV6-5,.
ASSSWAGTGNSPLH,TRBV13,.
ASREDLRGDTQY,TRBV25-1,.
ATSDPDRGEQY,TRBV24-1,.
ATSRKETPNTGELF,TRBV15,.
AWSTGVGYEQY,TRBV30,once
ASSPGRAEQY,TRBV18,.
SGKGLADTSTDTQY,TRBV29-1,.
ASSNTGTGGPNTEAF,TRBV19,.
ATSRQGAGELF,TRBV15,few
ASSFFPRGARSSYNEQF,TRBV11-2,.
ASASANRGPQY,TRBV6-5,once
ASSSTGPRSSYNSPLH,TRBV7-3,.
ASSLEGFGEQY,TRBV5-4,once
ASSRRGTAHGELF,TRBV6-5,.
ASRQDSSGNTIY,TRBV6-6,few
ARIMFRDMTYEQY,TRBV10-1,.
AWRLGTGGSIYTEAF,TRBV30,.
ASSQTGDQPQH,TRBV2,.
ASTPVGGRLNEQY,TRBV27,once
ASGWTGLVTDTQY,TRBV6-5,.
ASSESAGKPNTGELF,TRBV10-1,once
ASSQALAGGKTQY,TRBV4-2,.
ASRHRIRTGELF,TRBV28,.